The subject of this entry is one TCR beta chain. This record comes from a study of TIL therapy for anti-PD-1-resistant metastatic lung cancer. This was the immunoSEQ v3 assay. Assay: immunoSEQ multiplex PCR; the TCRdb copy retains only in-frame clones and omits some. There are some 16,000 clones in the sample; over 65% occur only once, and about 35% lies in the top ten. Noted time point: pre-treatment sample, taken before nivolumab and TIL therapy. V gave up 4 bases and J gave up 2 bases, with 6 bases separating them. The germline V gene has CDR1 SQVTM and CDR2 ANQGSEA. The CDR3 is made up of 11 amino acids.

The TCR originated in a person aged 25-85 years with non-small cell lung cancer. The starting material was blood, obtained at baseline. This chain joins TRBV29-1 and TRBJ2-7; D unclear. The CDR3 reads CSVVSTYEQYF. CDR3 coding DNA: TGCAGCGTTGTTTCAACCTACGAGCAGTACTTC.